This T cell receptor (beta chain) was sequenced for a study of post-analysis software for immune sequencing data. Built from TCR beta cDNA, the libraries had unique molecular identifiers in them. Approximately 500,000 cDNA molecules were recovered from an input of 1 to 10 million T cells. TCRdb used MiXCR to reprocess the PCR reads, holding one entry per CDR3 protein. This sample carries about 620,000 distinct CDR3 sequences, around 44% of them seen once, and the ten largest clones take under 2%. With 3 bases removed from V and 6 bases from J, the gap between germline ends came to 15 bases. Germline-derived CDR1 and CDR2 are DFQATT and SNEGSKA (reference sequence). The CDR3 spans 14 residues. With regard to this clonotype: Its antigen is unidentified.

Notes on the study in general: Four to six TRBV segments appeared more often in patients than in controls, and TRBV5-6, TRBV5-1 and TRBV20-1 were among these. Normalized Chao1 diversity in multiple sclerosis patients fell significantly below that of controls.

This sequence joins TRBV20-1 and TRBJ2-1, with D tentatively TRBD2 (5 bases). Sequenced material: blood. The clonotype originates from a girl aged 10 to 17 with multiple sclerosis. This chain's CDR3 is CSARVAQAGNEQFF. The CDR3 DNA is TGCAGTGCTAGGGTGGCCCAGGCGGGCAATGAGCAGTTCTTC.